The 27 T cell receptor beta chains in this list originate from one sample, sequenced in a study of T cells in Graves' hyperthyroidism and ophthalmopathy. TCR beta CDR3 sequences were amplified from RNA transcripts. The HTBI primer set served for first-round RT-PCR of the TCR CDR3. MiXCR, run by TCRdb on the multiplex PCR reads, gives a single entry per CDR3 protein. The sample has approximately 740,000 distinct CDR3 sequences, around 15% seen once. Sequenced sample: blood. The receptors were gathered from a woman aged 18-35 years with Graves' hyperthyroidism.

This clonotype has a count of ten or more. V usage is TRBV20-1 and J usage is TRBJ2-5; possibly TRBD1 for D (5 bases). V lost 3 bases, J lost 5 bases, and 13 bases lay in between. The germline gives CDR1 DFQATT, CDR2 SNEGSKA (reference sequence). The CDR3 loop spans 13 amino acids. CDR3 DNA sequence: TGCAGTGCTAGTCCCAGGGTCGTGGAGACCCAGTACTTC. Its translation: CSASPRVVETQYF.

This clonotype appeared many times. V gene TRBV11-2 combines with J gene TRBJ1-1, with no clear D. The CDR3 contains 17 residues. The germline CDR1 and CDR2 sequences are SGHAT and FQNNGV. Trimming stripped 5 bases from V and 0 bases from J, with 19 bases between. The DNA for the CDR3 is TGTGCCAGCAGCACCCTTGGGCTCGGGAGGCTGAACACTGAAGCTTTCTTT. Translated: CASSTLGLGRLNTEAFF.

This clonotype has at least ten counts. J is TRBJ1-2 and V is TRBV6-1; 8 positions agree with TRBD1. The CDR3 spans 14 residues. Germline V gene lookup returns CDR1 MNHNS and CDR2 SASEGT. V lost 5 bases, J lost 3 bases, and 5 bases stayed unmatched. This CDR3 reads CASSTPGGDYGYTF. CDR3 nucleotide sequence: TGTGCCAGCAGTACGCCAGGGGGCGACTATGGCTACACCTTC.

This clonotype has at least ten counts. The rearrangement joins TRBV7-2 to TRBJ1-4, with D possibly being TRBD1 (6 bases). The CDR3 length is 14 residues. Germline lookup yields CDR1 SGHTA and CDR2 FQGNSA. V was shortened by 1 base and J by 8 bases, with 11 bases between the two germline ends. This CDR3 is CASSLGQDREKLFF. CDR3 bases: TGTGCCAGCAGCTTAGGACAGGACCGGGAAAAACTGTTTTTT.

This clonotype was seen repeatedly, ten times or more. The J gene is TRBJ1-5, the V gene TRBV7-6, with no clear D. The CDR3 length is 17 residues. V lost 1 base to trimming and J lost 1 base, with 14 bases between them. Germline loops: CDR1 SGHVS, CDR2 FNYEAQ. For the CDR3, the DNA is TGTGCCAGCAGCTTAGGTCCCCGGGGAAAGAGCAATCAGCCCCAGCATTTT. The encoded protein is CASSLGPRGKSNQPQHF.

The chain joins TRBV3-1 to TRBJ1-6, with no clear D. The germline CDR1 and CDR2 sequences are LGHDT and YNNKEL (reference sequence). The CDR3 sequence is 15 residues long. Trimming cost V 0 bases and J 8 bases, with 11 bases left between them. CDR3 nucleotides: TGTGCCAGCAGCCAAGATGAGGATTGGGATTCACCCCTCCACTTT. This encodes CASSQDEDWDSPLHF.

This clonotype has at least ten counts. The rearrangement links TRBV5-5 to TRBJ1-1; 9 bases agree with TRBD1. After removal of 4 bases from V and 6 bases from J, the junction contained 7 bases not matched to a gene. CDR1 is SGHKS and CDR2 is YYEKEE in the germline V gene (reference sequence). The CDR3 extends over 14 amino acids. The CDR3 DNA sequence: TGTGCCAGCAGCAGGAAACAGGGGGCGGCTGAAGCTTTCTTT. This encodes CASSRKQGAAEAFF.

The V call is TRBV30, the J call TRBJ2-3; D possibly corresponds to TRBD2 (6 bases). The CDR3 sequence is 14 residues long. CDR1 is GTSNPN, CDR2 SVGIG, per germline (reference sequence). V was cut by 2 bases and J by 8 bases, with 17 bases left in between. The CDR3 loop is CAWSHNRDLGTQYF. CDR3 nucleotide sequence: TGTGCCTGGAGTCACAATCGGGACTTGGGTACGCAGTATTTT.

This clonotype was counted many times. The chain combines TRBV7-3 with TRBJ2-3; TRBD2 agrees at 10 bases. The CDR3 sequence is 17 residues long. Germline V gene data show CDR1 as SGHTA and CDR2 as FQGTGA. With 1 base clipped from V and 1 base from J, the junction kept 5 bases outside the gene matches. The CDR3 DNA reads TGTGCCAGCAGCTTAAGGGCTGGGACTAGCGGCACAGATACGCAGTATTTT. Its protein is CASSLRAGTSGTDTQYF.

The rearrangement uses TRBV4-2 and TRBJ1-5; D gene unclear. Trimming cost V 1 base and J 3 bases, with 10 bases left between them. The length of the CDR3 is 15 residues. CDR1 and CDR2 (germline): LGHNA, YNFKEQ. CDR3 in amino acids: CASSQADRANQPQHF. As DNA, the CDR3 is TGTGCCAGCAGCCAAGCGGATAGGGCCAATCAGCCCCAGCATTTT.

This chain connects TRBV29-1 to TRBJ2-1, with 10 bases aligning to TRBD1. CDR1 SQVTM and CDR2 ANQGSEA come from the germline V gene. J gave up 10 bases and V 6 bases, and 9 bases lay outside the gene matches. The CDR3 totals 13 residues. As DNA, the CDR3 is TGCAGCGTCGAGAGACAGGGGGCGAGGGAGCAGTTCTTC. It specifies CSVERQGAREQFF.

The V call is TRBV4-1, the J call TRBJ2-7; no clear D. Per the germline V gene, CDR1 is MGHRA and CDR2 is YSYEKL. The CDR3 runs 15 residues. V shed 3 bases and J shed 4 bases, with 16 bases lying between them. CDR3 sequence reads: CASSQATSTIYEQYF. CDR3 coding DNA: TGCGCCAGCAGCCAGGCGACATCAACCATTTACGAGCAGTACTTC.

This clonotype was detected ten times or more. The chain recombines TRBV20-1 with TRBJ2-7; D not resolved. V shed 0 bases and J shed 2 bases, with 11 bases lying between them. The germline V gene encodes CDR1 DFQATT and CDR2 SNEGSKA (reference sequence). This CDR3 has 14 residues. CDR3 region: CSARDSGGPYEQYF. CDR3 in DNA: TGCAGTGCTAGAGATTCTGGTGGCCCCTACGAGCAGTACTTC.

As concerns this clonotype: Just one base apart from a much larger clone, this may be a read error. The chain couples TRBV28 to TRBJ2-2, with TRBD1 as a possible D gene (5 bases). The CDR3 length is 15 residues. V lost 7 bases and J lost 6, with 18 bases in between. Germline V gene data show CDR1 as MDHEN and CDR2 as SYDVKM. The DNA of the CDR3 is TGTGCCAGCAAACCGTACAGGATTATCGCCGGGGAGCTGTTTTTT. Translating gives CASKPYRIIAGELFF.

The rearrangement links TRBV6-1 to TRBJ2-1, with 9 bases matching TRBD2. The germline CDR1 and CDR2 sequences are MNHNS and SASEGT. This CDR3 spans 15 amino acids. V lost 6 bases to trimming and J lost 6 bases; unmatched junction nucleotides: 9. The CDR3 loop is CASRLAGGGPNEQFF. The CDR3 DNA reads TGTGCCAGCAGGTTGGCGGGAGGGGGTCCCAATGAGCAGTTCTTC.

This clonotype occurred many times. This sequence joins TRBV29-1 and TRBJ1-1; 10 bases agree with TRBD1. The CDR3 spans 11 residues. J lost 6 bases, V lost 8 bases, and 3 bases had no gene match. Germline CDR1 reads SQVTM; CDR2 reads ANQGSEA. CDR3 in amino acids: CSMGQGPEAFF. The CDR3 DNA sequence: TGCAGCATGGGACAGGGGCCTGAAGCTTTCTTT.

This clonotype has at least ten counts. The genes are TRBV9 and TRBJ2-3, with a weak D call TRBD2 (5 bases). V was trimmed by 0 bases and J by 1 base, leaving 9 bases between them. CDR1 is SGDLS, CDR2 YYNGEE, per germline. The CDR3 runs 15 residues. The CDR3 DNA reads TGTGCCAGCAGCGTAGAGGCCGGGGGCACAGATACGCAGTATTTT. It yields the protein CASSVEAGGTDTQYF.

V is TRBV10-3 and J is TRBJ2-1; the match to TRBD2 covers 7 bases. Unmatched junction bases numbered 14, after V lost 0 bases and J lost 12 bases. The CDR3 contains 16 residues. The germline V gene encodes CDR1 ENHRY and CDR2 SYGVKD. CDR3 amino acids: CAISESLANLERGQFF. As DNA, the CDR3 is TGTGCCATCAGTGAGTCCCTAGCCAACTTAGAGCGGGGGCAGTTCTTC.

This clonotype showed up many times. This rearrangement joins TRBV18 to TRBJ2-1, with 8 bases fitting TRBD2. Looked up from germline, CDR1 is KGHSH and CDR2 is LQKENI. Losses at the gene ends were 5 bases for V and 6 bases for J; bases not matched to a gene: 9. This CDR3 has 15 residues. CDR3 sequence (DNA): TGTGCCAGCTCAGGTCAAGGACTAGCTCGCAATGAGCAGTTCTTC. It is translated as CASSGQGLARNEQFF.

This clonotype was picked up many times. V gene TRBV7-3 combines with J gene TRBJ2-2, with a tentative D call TRBD2 (6 bases). The CDR3 loop spans 15 amino acids. CDR1 is SGHTA and CDR2 is FQGTGA in the germline V gene. V was clipped by 5 bases and J by 0 bases, with 10 bases between them. The CDR3 protein is CASSRDFANTGELFF. CDR3 in DNA: TGTGCCAGCAGCCGGGACTTCGCGAACACCGGGGAGCTGTTTTTT.

This clonotype showed up just a few times. The J gene is TRBJ1-2, the V gene TRBV15; D not resolved. The V end lost 3 bases, the J end lost 6 bases, and 17 bases lay between the germline ends. The CDR3 has 15 amino acids. Germline CDR1 is LNHNV and CDR2 is YYDKDF (reference sequence). The CDR3: CATSSEPTWSDGYTF. The CDR3 DNA sequence: TGTGCCACCAGCAGCGAACCTACTTGGAGTGATGGCTACACCTTC.

This clonotype was counted many times. The chain employs TRBV7-9 and TRBJ2-3; D is unclear. This CDR3 is built from 13 residues. V was clipped by 1 base and J by 6 bases, with 8 bases between them. Germline lookup yields CDR1 SEHNR and CDR2 FQNEAQ (reference sequence). In DNA, the CDR3 is TGTGCCAGCAGCTTAGTCCCGCTTGATACGCAGTATTTT. Translation gives CASSLVPLDTQYF.

The V and J genes are TRBV27 and TRBJ2-3; possibly TRBD2 for D (5 bases). This CDR3 has 13 amino acids. Trimming cost V 7 bases and J 11 bases, with 19 bases left between them. CDR1 is MNHEY, CDR2 SMNVEV, per germline (reference sequence). Written as DNA, the CDR3 is TGTGCCAGCACCTCCTCCCGGACTCGGGGGCAGTATTTT. This gives the protein CASTSSRTRGQYF.

This clonotype was found a few times. The chain carries TRBV30 and TRBJ1-6; weak D call: TRBD1 (5 bases). From germline, CDR1 is GTSNPN and CDR2 SVGIG (reference sequence). V lost 0 bases and J 1 base, leaving 22 bases between the germline ends. The CDR3 runs 20 residues. Here the CDR3 DNA reads TGTGCCTGGAGTGTCAAAACGAAAGAGTTAAGGGGATCCTATAATTCACCCCTCCACTTT. This gives the protein CAWSVKTKELRGSYNSPLHF.

The V and J genes are TRBV27 and TRBJ1-5; weak D call: TRBD1 (6 bases). Germline V lookup: CDR1 MNHEY, CDR2 SMNVEV (reference sequence). This CDR3 is 16 amino acids long. Trimming removed 1 base at V and 3 bases at J, with 13 bases between. CDR3 coding DNA: TGTGCCAGCAGTTTATTGTCGACAGGTACCAATCAGCCCCAGCATTTT. This translates into CASSLLSTGTNQPQHF.

Ten or more counts support this clonotype. This chain uses TRBV11-2 with TRBJ2-3; D gene unclear. The CDR3 totals 13 residues. Germline CDR1 is SGHAT and CDR2 is FQNNGV. V lost 5 bases, J lost 2 bases, and 8 bases lay in between. In DNA, the CDR3 is TGTGCCAGCAGCCTGGACCTCACAGATACGCAGTATTTT. This translates into CASSLDLTDTQYF.

Here the CDR3 reads CAWGTGAYGYTF. For the CDR3, the DNA is TGTGCCTGGGGGACGGGGGCATATGGCTACACCTTC. The V gene is TRBV30, the J gene TRBJ1-2; the D gene is possibly TRBD1 (6 bases). Per germline, CDR1 GTSNPN and CDR2 SVGIG (reference sequence). V lost 5 bases and J 5 bases, leaving 12 bases between the germline ends. The CDR3 spans 12 residues.